This T cell receptor (beta chain) was obtained from a study of T cell responses to AZD1222 COVID-19 vaccine (dated by TCRdb to the early 2020s). Some background on the complete study: Because spike-specific TCR depth and breadth did not differ between the two schedules, AZD1222 recipients who got a second dose at roughly 4 weeks were pooled with those who got a second dose at roughly 12 weeks. TCR sequencing was performed for 230 to 250 trial participants, of whom about 200 were given two doses of AZD1222 and around 25 were given two doses of MenACWY control vaccine. Trial participants were enrolled by age into 18-55, 56-69 and 70-plus year subgroups, with roughly 160, 29 and 62 TCR-sequenced participants respectively.

The CDR3 regions of human TCRbeta chains were analyzed by immunosequencing. In the source study's methods: Repertoire TCRs were matched against a reference library of SARS-CoV-2-specific TCRs generated with the MIRA antigen-specificity platform. Breadth was defined as the fraction of unique TCRs that were SARS-CoV-2-associated, and depth was defined as the fraction of total T cells that were SARS-CoV-2-associated. Using the MIRA data, each spike-specific TCR was assigned both to the spike region to which the TCR was reactive and to a CD4 or CD8 class. Log10-transformed breadth and depth values were compared by one-way ANOVA with Sidak's multiple comparisons tests. The immuneACCESS repertoire file appears here via TCRdb, limited to in-frame rearrangements. These files lack a portion of the clones; in checked studies, under half of the deficit traces to unresolved V genes, and the cause of the others is not known. V and J calls plus clone size are reproduced from that table; the DNA served to infer D and trimming. Counted in this sample were over 100,000 clones; roughly 90% of them appeared once. The ten largest clonotypes hold under 4.5% of the sample.

Remarks on this clone: What antigen it recognizes has not been identified. It has no much larger one-base neighbor in the sample; base qualities were not kept.

The full study reports these points: CD4 TCRs associated with the vaccine covered the entire spike protein, and the dominant responses were in regions 160-218 and 743-854. After two AZD1222 doses, spike-specific TCR breadth and depth were significantly higher than at day 0 and than in MenACWY recipients. No day 14 peak-response samples were available, so repertoires were characterized only after the peak T cell response. Most participants were white British and females outnumbered males, and the authors suggested that clonal diversity may have been underestimated. In the small 56-69-year group, the increase in depth fell short of significance, most likely because of low power. Nearly half of unique spike-specific TCRs reportedly recognized epitopes outside regions mutated in the B.1.351 and B.1.1.7 variants. Conclusions about previously exposed vaccinees are limited, since just a handful of AZD1222 recipients were seropositive for SARS-CoV-2 at baseline.

Interpreted using the paper, the time point label stands for: baseline before first vaccination. Vaccinee samples came from UK trials COV001 and COV002, including a single-blind randomized controlled phase 2/3 trial of AZD1222 (ChAdOx1 nCoV-19) in healthy adults. For TCRbeta chain sequencing, PBMC samples from trial participants were taken at day 0 and at day 28 after the second dose. The source was peripheral blood, collected on day 0 of AZD1222 vaccination. The receptor was derived from an adult in good health.

The bases are TGTGCCAGCAGCCTCTGGGGGACAGGGGGCCTAGATACGCAGTATTTT. The translation is CASSLWGTGGLDTQYF. The chain couples TRBV5-8 to TRBJ2-3, and TRBD1 matches 12 of the central bases. V has 4 bases trimmed and J has 5 bases trimmed; junction bases matching no gene number 8. The CDR3 goes from the cysteine to the phenylalanine over 16 residues. CDR3 DNA only is kept here, 48 bases in frame from base 1. The germline V gene provides CDR1 SGHTS and CDR2 YDEGEE.